This T cell receptor (beta chain) was profiled in a study of cytomegalovirus exposure and HLA in healthy donors. The CDR3 totals 13 residues. Trimming cost V 6 bases and J 1 base, with 10 bases left between them. Germline assignment: CDR1 MNHNY and CDR2 SVGAGI (reference sequence). Concerning this clone itself: Its antigen is unknown.

Study outcomes and limitations: 87-base-pair reads could not separate some V segments, including TRBV6-2 and TRBV6-3. In a later analysis, TCR beta V- and J-gene trimming was associated with a missense DCLRE1C variant. The authors listed 150 to 200 TCR beta chains as cytomegalovirus-associated. Later analysis reportedly placed an Asian-associated ancestry cluster below the roughly 680-donor mean in N-insertions.

PCR was performed using 60 Vbeta and 13 Jbeta primers. Measured with immunoSEQ multiplex PCR; TCRdb has only the in-frame clones, and not every one. Listed are tens of thousands of clones; approximately 6.8% falls within the top ten. The sequenced sample was PBMCs. The TCR sequence derives from a woman aged 35 to 49 in good health and CMV-seronegative. The genes are TRBV6-6 and TRBJ2-7; tentatively, D is TRBD1 (5 bases). This chain's CDR3 is CASSFRDSYEQYF. The CDR3 DNA reads TGTGCCAGCAGCTTCAGGGATTCCTACGAGCAGTACTTC.